This T cell receptor beta chain originates from a study of control samples from healthy donors and cancer patients. Only in-frame clones appear in the TCRdb table, and some are missing; sequencing was by immunoSEQ multiplex PCR. Of just under 65,000 clones listed, 85% were seen once; the top ten hold over 4.5%. The sequenced sample consisted of blood. The receptor was isolated from a man aged 40-55 years in good health.

CDR3 nucleotides: TGTGCCAGCAGCTATAGTTGGGCCGGGGAGCTGTTTTTT. It translates to CASSYSWAGELFF. The chain uses TRBV9 and TRBJ2-2; D is unresolved. Germline V gives CDR1 SGDLS, CDR2 YYNGEE. V was pared by 4 bases and J by 6 bases, with 10 bases between. The CDR3 covers 13 residues.